Included here is one T cell receptor beta chain sequence, with context. Its matching antigen is unknown. TEMRA cells were FACS-enriched, and CD8+ and CD4+ T cells were isolated negatively. Germline assignment: CDR1 SGDLS and CDR2 YYNGEE. Trimming cost V 3 bases and J 6 bases; bases outside gene matches: 5. This CDR3 comprises 14 residues. This sample was taken from a study of CD8 T cells in Susac syndrome. The study, taken as a whole, reports: As acknowledged by the study, its TCR sequencing and HLA analysis included a relatively small number of individuals.

cDNA came from about 0.51 to 1 ug RNA primed by random hexamers. Amplification of TCR beta CDR3 across 54 Vbeta and 13 Jbeta was performed with immunoSEQ multiplex PCR. MiXCR was run by TCRdb on the immunoSEQ multiplex PCR reads, yielding one entry per CDR3 protein. Found here are approximately 150,000 distinct CDR3 sequences, roughly 92% of them singletons; the top ten hold roughly 0.098%. The receptor comes from a human donor with multiple sclerosis. Source material: CD4+ T cells from PBMCs. The chain joins TRBV9 to TRBJ1-5, with 8 bases matching TRBD1. CDR3 in DNA: TGTGCCAGCAGCGCCCGTGACAGGGGTCAGCCCCAGCATTTT. It is translated as CASSARDRGQPQHF.